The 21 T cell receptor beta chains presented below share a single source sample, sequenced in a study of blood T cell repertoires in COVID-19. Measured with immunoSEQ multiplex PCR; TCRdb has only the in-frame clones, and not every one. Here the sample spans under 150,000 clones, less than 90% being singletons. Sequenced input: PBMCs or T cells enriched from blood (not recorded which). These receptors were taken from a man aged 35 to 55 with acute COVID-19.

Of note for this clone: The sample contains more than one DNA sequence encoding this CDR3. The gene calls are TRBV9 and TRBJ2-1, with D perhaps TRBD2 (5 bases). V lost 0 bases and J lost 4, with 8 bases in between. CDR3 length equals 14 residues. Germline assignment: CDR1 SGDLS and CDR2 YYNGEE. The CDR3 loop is CASSVGGSYNEQFF. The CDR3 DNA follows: TGTGCCAGCAGCGTAGGAGGGTCTTACAATGAGCAGTTCTTC.

The CDR3 DNA is TGCGCCAGCAGCCAGAGATCGCGACTAGTTGGAGATACGCAGTATTTT. This codes for CASSQRSRLVGDTQYF. This chain joins TRBV4-1 and TRBJ2-3; D might be TRBD2 (6 bases). Germline assignment: CDR1 MGHRA and CDR2 YSYEKL. Trimming shortened V by 3 bases and J by 5 bases, and 18 bases separated the two germline ends. The CDR3 is 16 amino acids.

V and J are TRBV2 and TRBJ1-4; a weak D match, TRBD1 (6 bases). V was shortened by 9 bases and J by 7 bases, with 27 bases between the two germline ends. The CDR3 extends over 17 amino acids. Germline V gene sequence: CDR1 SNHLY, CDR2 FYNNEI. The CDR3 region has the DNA TGTGCCAGTACATTTACCCAACAGGGAACGAATCGTGAAAAACTGTTTTTT. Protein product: CASTFTQQGTNREKLFF.

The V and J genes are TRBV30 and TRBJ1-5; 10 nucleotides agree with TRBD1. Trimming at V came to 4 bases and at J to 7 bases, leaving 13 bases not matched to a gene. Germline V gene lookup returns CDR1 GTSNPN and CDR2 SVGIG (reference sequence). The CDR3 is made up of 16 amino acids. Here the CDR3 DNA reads TGTGCCTGGAATCGCAACAGACAGGGGGCCCGGCAGCCCCAGCATTTT. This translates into CAWNRNRQGARQPQHF.

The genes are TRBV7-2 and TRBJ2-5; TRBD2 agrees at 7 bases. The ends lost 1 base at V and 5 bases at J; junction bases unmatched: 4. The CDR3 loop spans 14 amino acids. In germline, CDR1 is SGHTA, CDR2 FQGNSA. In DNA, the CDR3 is TGTGCCAGCAGCTTAGAGCGCGGGAGTGAGACCCAGTACTTC. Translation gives CASSLERGSETQYF.

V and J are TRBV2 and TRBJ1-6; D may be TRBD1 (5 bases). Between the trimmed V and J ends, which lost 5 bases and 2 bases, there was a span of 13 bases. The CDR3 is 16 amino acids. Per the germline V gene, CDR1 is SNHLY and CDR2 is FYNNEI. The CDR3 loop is CASSLGGRAYNSPLHF. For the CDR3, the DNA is TGTGCCAGCAGTTTGGGGGGGAGGGCCTATAATTCACCCCTCCACTTT.

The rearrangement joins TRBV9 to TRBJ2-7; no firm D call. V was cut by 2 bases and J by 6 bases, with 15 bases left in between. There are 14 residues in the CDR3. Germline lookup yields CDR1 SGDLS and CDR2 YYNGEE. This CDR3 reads CASSVPSEFFEQYF. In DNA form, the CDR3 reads TGTGCCAGCAGCGTTCCGTCGGAGTTCTTCGAGCAGTACTTC. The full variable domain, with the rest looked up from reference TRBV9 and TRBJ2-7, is DSGVTQTPKHLITATGQRVTLRCSPRSGDLSVYWYQQSLDQGLQFLIQYYNGEERAKGNILERFSAQQFPDLHSELNLSSLELGDSALYFCASSVPSEFFEQYFGPGTRLTVT.

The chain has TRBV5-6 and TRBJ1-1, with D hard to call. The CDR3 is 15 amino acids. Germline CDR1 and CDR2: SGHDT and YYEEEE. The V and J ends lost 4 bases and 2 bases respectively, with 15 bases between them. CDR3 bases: TGTGCCAGCAGCGCCCCATTAGAGGGAAACACTGAAGCTTTCTTT. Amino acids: CASSAPLEGNTEAFF.

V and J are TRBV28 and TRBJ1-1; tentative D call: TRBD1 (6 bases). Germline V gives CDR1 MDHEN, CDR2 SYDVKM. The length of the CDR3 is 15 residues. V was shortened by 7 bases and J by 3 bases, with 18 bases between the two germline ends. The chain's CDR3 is CASISLGGGDTEAFF. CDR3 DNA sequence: TGTGCCAGCATTTCCCTAGGAGGGGGGGACACTGAAGCTTTCTTT. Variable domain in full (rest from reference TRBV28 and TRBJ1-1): DVKVTQSSRYLVKRTGEKVFLECVQDMDHENMFWYRQDPGLGLRLIYFSYDVKMKEKGDIPEGYSVSREKKERFSLILESASTNQTSMYLCASISLGGGDTEAFFGQGTRLTVV.

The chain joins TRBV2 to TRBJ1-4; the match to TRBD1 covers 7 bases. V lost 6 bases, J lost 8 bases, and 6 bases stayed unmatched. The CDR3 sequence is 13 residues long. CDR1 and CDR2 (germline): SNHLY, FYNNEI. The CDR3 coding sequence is TGTGCCAGCAGGAGTGGGACAGCAGAAAAACTGTTTTTT. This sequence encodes CASRSGTAEKLFF.

CDR3 residues: CASSSRGTGGPGELFF. The CDR3 nucleotides read TGCGCCAGCAGCTCTCGCGGGACAGGGGGCCCGGGGGAGCTGTTTTTT. The chain carries TRBV5-1 and TRBJ2-2; 12 bases align to TRBD1. CDR3 size: 16 residues. Germline CDR1 and CDR2: SGHRS and YFSETQ. The V and J ends lost 3 bases and 8 bases, in that order; junction bases with no gene match: 8. The variable domain in full, with the rest retrieved from reference TRBV5-1 and TRBJ2-2, is KAGVTQTPRYLIKTRGQQVTLSCSPISGHRSVSWYQQTPGQGLQFLFEYFSETQRNKGNFPGRFSGRQFSNSRSEMNVSTLELGDSALYLCASSSRGTGGPGELFFGEGSRLTVL.

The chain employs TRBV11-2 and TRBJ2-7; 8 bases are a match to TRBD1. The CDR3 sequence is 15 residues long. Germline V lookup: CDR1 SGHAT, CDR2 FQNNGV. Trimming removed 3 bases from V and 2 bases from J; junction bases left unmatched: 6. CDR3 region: CASSLIQGDPYEQYF. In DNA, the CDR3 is TGTGCCAGCAGCTTGATACAGGGGGATCCCTACGAGCAGTACTTC.

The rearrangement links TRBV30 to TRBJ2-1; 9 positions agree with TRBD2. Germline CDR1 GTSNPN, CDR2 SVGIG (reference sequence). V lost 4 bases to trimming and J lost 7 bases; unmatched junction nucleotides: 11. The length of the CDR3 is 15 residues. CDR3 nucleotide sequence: TGTGCCTGGATTCCGGGACTAGCAGAAGGGAATGAGCAGTTCTTC. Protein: CAWIPGLAEGNEQFF. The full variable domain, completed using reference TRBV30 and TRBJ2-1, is SQTIHQWPATLVQPVGSPLSLECTVEGTSNPNLYWYRQAAGRGLQLLFYSVGIGQISSEVPQNLSASRPQDRQFILSSKKLLLSDSGFYLCAWIPGLAEGNEQFFGPGTRLTVL.

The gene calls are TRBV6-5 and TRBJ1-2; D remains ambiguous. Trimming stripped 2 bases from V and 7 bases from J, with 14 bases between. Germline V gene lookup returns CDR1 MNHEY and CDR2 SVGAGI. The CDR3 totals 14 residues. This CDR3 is CASSYNPLAGGYTF. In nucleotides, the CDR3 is TGTGCCAGCAGTTACAATCCCCTCGCAGGTGGCTACACCTTC.

The CDR3 spells CASSWGRANTEAFF. DNA of the CDR3: TGTGCCAGCAGTTGGGGCAGAGCGAACACTGAAGCTTTCTTT. The chain uses TRBV6-2 or TRBV6-3 and TRBJ1-1; the D gene is possibly TRBD1 (5 bases). CDR3 length equals 14 residues. Germline V CDR1 and CDR2: MNHEY, SVGEGT. Trimming shortened V by 4 bases and J by 1 base, and 10 bases separated the two germline ends.

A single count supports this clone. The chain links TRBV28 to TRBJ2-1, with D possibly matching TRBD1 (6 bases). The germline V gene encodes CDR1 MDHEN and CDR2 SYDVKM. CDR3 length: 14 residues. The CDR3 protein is CGTRAGVLYNEQFF. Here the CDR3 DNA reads TGTGGCACTCGGGCAGGGGTCCTCTACAATGAGCAGTTCTTC.

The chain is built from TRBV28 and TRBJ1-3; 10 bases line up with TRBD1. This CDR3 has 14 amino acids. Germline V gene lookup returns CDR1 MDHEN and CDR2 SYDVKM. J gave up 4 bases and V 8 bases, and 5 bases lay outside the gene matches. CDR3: CASWDRGPGNTIYF. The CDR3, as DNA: TGTGCCAGCTGGGACAGGGGCCCAGGAAACACCATATATTTT.

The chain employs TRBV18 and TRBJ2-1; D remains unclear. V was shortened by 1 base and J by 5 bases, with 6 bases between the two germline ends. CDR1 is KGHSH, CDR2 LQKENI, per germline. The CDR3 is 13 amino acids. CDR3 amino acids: CASSPQRDNEQFF. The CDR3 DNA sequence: TGTGCCAGCTCACCACAACGAGACAATGAGCAGTTCTTC. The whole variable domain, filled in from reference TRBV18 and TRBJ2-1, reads NAGVMQNPRHLVRRRGQEARLRCSPMKGHSHVYWYRQLPEEGLKFMVYLQKENIIDESGMPKERFSAEFPKEGPSILRIQQVVRGDSAAYFCASSPQRDNEQFFGPGTRLTVL.

DNA for the CDR3: TGTGCCAGCAGCTCCCTAGCGGAGGGTCAGCCCCAGCATTTT. It is translated as CASSSLAEGQPQHF. The chain links TRBV7-8 to TRBJ1-5, with unresolved D. Trimming left V 4 bases short and J 6 bases short, with 13 bases between. Germline V gene sequence: CDR1 SGHVS, CDR2 FQNEAQ. This CDR3 has 14 residues.

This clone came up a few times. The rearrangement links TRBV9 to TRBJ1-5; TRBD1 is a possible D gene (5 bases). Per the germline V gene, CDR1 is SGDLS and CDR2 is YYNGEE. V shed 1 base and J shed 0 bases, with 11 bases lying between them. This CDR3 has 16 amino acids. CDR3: CASSVKTVYSNQPQHF. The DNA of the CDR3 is TGTGCCAGCAGCGTAAAGACAGTTTATAGCAATCAGCCCCAGCATTTT.

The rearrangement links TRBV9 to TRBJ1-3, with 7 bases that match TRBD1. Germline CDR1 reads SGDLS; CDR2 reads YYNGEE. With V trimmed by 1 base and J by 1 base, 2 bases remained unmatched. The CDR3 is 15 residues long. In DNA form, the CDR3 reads TGTGCCAGCAGCGTAATGGGACAGTCTGGAAACACCATATATTTT. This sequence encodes CASSVMGQSGNTIYF.